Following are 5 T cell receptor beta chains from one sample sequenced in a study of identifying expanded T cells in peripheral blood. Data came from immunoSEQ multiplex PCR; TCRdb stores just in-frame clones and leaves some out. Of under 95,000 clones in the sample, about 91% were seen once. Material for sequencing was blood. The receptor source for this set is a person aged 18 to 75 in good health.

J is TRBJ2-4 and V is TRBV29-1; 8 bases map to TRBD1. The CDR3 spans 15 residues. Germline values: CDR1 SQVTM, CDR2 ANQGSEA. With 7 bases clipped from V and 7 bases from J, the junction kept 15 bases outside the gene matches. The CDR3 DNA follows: TGCAGCGCCTCAAACCCAGGGGGCGCGAAGAACATTCAGTACTTC. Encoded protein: CSASNPGGAKNIQYF.

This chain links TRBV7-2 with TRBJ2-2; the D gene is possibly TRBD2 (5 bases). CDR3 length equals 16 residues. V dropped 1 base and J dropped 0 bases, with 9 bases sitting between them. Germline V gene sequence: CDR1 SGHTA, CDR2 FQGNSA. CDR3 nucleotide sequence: TGTGCCAGCAGCTTAGAGGGAGATCCGAACACCGGGGAGCTGTTTTTT. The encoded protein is CASSLEGDPNTGELFF.

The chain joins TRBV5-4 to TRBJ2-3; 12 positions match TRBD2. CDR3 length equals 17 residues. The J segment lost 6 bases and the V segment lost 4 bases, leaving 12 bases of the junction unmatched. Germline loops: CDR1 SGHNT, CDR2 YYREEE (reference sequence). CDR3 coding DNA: TGTGCCAGCAGCCTCGATCCTAGCGGGGGGGCCAGGGATACGCAGTATTTT. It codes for CASSLDPSGGARDTQYF.

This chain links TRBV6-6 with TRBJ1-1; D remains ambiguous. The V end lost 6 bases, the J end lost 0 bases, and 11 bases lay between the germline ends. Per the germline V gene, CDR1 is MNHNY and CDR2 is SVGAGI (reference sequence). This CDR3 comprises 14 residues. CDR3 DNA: TGTGCCAGCAGACTCCCGGCCATGAACACTGAAGCTTTCTTT. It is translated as CASRLPAMNTEAFF.

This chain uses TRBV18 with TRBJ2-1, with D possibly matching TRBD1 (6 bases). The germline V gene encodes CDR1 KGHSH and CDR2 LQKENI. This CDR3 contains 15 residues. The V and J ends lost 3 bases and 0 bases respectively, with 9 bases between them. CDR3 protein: CASSPTGSSYNEQFF. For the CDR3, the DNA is TGTGCCAGCTCACCCACAGGGAGCTCCTACAATGAGCAGTTCTTC.